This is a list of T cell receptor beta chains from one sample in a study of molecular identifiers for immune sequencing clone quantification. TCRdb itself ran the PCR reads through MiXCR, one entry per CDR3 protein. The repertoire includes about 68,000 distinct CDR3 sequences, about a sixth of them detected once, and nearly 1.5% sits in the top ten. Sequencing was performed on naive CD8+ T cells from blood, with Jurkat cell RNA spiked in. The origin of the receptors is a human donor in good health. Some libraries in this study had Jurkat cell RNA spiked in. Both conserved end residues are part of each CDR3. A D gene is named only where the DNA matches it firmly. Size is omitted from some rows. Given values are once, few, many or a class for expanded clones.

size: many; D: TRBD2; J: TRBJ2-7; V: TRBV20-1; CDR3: CSGTSGMSYEQYF; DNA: TGCAGTGGGACTAGCGGGATGTCCTACGAGCAGTACTTC
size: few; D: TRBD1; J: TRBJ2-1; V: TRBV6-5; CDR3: CASIRAGGDEQFF; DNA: TGTGCCAGCATTCGAGCAGGGGGCGATGAGCAGTTCTTC
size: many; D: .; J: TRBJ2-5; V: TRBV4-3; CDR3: CASSLTVSNPQYF; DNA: TGCGCCAGCAGCCTGACGGTCTCTAACCCCCAGTACTTC
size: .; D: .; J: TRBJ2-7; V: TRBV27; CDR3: CASSSSGYSDEQYF; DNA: TGTGCCAGCAGTTCCTCAGGGTATTCTGACGAGCAGTACTTC
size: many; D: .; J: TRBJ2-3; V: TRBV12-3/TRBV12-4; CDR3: CASSLVTLSTDTQYF; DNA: TGTGCCAGCAGTTTAGTTACACTCAGCACAGATACGCAGTATTTT
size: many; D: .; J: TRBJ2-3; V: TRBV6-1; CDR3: CASSALSWTGADTQYF; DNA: TGTGCCAGCAGCGCTTTGAGTTGGACGGGGGCAGATACGCAGTATTTT
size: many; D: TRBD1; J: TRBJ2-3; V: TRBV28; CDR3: CASRPNSEGAADTQYF; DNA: TGTGCCAGCAGGCCTAATTCAGAGGGGGCCGCAGATACGCAGTATTTT
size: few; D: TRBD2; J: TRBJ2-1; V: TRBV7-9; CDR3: CASKSGLAGGRNEQFF; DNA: TGTGCCAGCAAGTCGGGACTAGCGGGAGGAAGGAATGAGCAGTTCTTC
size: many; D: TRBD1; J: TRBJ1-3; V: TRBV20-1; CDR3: CSARDLGQGMVTGNTIYF; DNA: TGCAGTGCTAGAGATTTAGGACAGGGGATGGTGACTGGAAACACCATATATTTT
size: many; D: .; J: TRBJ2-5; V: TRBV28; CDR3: CASSPLDSSQETQYF; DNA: TGTGCCAGCAGTCCTCTCGACAGTTCCCAAGAGACCCAGTACTTC
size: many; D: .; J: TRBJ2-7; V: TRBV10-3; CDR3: CAISEWGDPSYEQYF; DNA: TGTGCCATCAGTGAGTGGGGGGACCCTAGCTACGAGCAGTACTTC
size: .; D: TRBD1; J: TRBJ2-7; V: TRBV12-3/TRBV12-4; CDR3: CASRSWTGSEQYF; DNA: TGTGCCAGCAGATCCTGGACAGGGTCCGAGCAGTACTTC
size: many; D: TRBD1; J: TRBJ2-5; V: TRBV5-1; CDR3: CASSLPPRGQGYQETQYF; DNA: TGCGCCAGCAGCTTGCCCCCCCGGGGACAGGGGTACCAAGAGACCCAGTACTTC
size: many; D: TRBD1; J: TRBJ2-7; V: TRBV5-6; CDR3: CASLGQVSYEQYF; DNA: TGTGCCAGCCTGGGACAGGTCTCCTACGAGCAGTACTTC
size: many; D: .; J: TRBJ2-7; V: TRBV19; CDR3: CASSINFVPGEQYF; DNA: TGTGCCAGTAGTATTAATTTCGTGCCGGGCGAGCAGTACTTC
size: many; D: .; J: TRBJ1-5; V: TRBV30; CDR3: CAWSEGQGGEPQHF; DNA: TGTGCCTGGAGTGAGGGGCAGGGTGGCGAGCCCCAGCATTTT
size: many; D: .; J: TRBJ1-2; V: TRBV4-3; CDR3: CASSQGQLVPRRGYTF; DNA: TGCGCCAGCAGCCAAGGTCAACTAGTACCAAGAAGGGGCTACACCTTC
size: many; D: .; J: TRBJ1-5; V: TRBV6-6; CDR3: CASSPTPLWPQHF; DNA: TGTGCCAGCAGTCCTACTCCCCTCTGGCCCCAGCATTTT
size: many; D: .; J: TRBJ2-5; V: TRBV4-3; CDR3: CASSQSWLSGAGPYQETQYF; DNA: TGCGCCAGCAGCCAATCGTGGCTGAGCGGTGCGGGACCGTACCAAGAGACCCAGTACTTC
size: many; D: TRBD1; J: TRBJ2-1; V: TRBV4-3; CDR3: CASSQDRGQYNEQFF; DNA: TGCGCCAGCAGCCAAGACCGGGGACAGTACAATGAGCAGTTCTTC
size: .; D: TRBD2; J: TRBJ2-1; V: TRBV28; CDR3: CASSGAGAGGGNEQFF; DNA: TGTGCCAGCAGTGGGGCGGGGGCGGGAGGAGGCAATGAGCAGTTCTTC
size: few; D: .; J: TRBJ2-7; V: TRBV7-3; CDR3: CASSPMAGPYERYF; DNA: TGTGCCAGCAGCCCTATGGCGGGACCCTACGAGCGGTACTTC
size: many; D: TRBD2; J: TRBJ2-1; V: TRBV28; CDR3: CASSSRTSGRPIDDEQFF; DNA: TGTGCCAGCAGTTCCAGGACTAGCGGGAGACCCATTGACGATGAGCAGTTCTTC
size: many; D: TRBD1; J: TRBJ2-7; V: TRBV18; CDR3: CASSPDRAVSYEQYF; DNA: TGTGCCAGCTCACCGGACAGGGCGGTTTCCTACGAGCAGTACTTC
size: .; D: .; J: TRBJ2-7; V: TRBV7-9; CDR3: CASMSNSYKQYF; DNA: TGTGCCAGCATGAGCAACTCCTACAAGCAGTACTTC
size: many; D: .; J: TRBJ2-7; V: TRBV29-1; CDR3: CSVEVQGYEQYF; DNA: TGCAGCGTTGAAGTCCAGGGGTACGAGCAGTACTTC
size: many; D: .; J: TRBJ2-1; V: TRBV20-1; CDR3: CSARGLSGYNEQFF; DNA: TGCAGTGCTAGAGGGCTTAGCGGATACAATGAGCAGTTCTTC
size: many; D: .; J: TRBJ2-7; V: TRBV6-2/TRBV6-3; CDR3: CASSYRADFYEQYF; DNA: TGTGCCAGCAGTTACCGGGCAGACTTCTACGAGCAGTACTTC
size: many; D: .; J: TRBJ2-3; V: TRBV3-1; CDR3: CASRQEESTDTQYF; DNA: TGTGCCAGCAGACAGGAGGAAAGCACAGATACGCAGTATTTT
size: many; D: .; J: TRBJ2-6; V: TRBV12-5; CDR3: CASGLVLVGSGANVLTF; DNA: TGTGCTAGTGGTTTGGTGTTGGTGGGCTCTGGGGCCAACGTCCTGACTTTC
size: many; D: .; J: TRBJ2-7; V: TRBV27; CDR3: CASSLTGTYEQYF; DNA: TGTGCCAGCAGTTTAACGGGAACCTACGAGCAGTACTTC
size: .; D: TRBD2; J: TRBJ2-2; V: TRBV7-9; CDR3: CASSFLLAGGPAGELFF; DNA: TGTGCCAGCAGCTTTCTACTAGCGGGAGGGCCAGCCGGGGAGCTGTTTTTT
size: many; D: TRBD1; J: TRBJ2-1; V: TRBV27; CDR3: CASSLQGDEQFF; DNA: TGTGCCAGCAGTTTACAGGGGGACGAGCAGTTCTTC
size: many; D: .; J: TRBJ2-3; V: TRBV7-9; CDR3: CASASADTQYF; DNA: TGTGCCAGCGCGTCGGCAGATACGCAGTATTTT
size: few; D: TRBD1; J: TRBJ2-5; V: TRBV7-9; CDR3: CASTKMGQGAETQYF; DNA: TGTGCCAGCACCAAAATGGGACAGGGTGCGGAGACCCAGTACTTC
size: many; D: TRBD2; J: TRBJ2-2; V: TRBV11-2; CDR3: CASSLWEGGPDTGELFF; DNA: TGTGCCAGCAGCTTATGGGAGGGAGGGCCTGACACCGGGGAGCTGTTTTTT
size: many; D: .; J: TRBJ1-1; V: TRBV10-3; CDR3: CATIGDMNTEAFF; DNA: TGTGCCACCATAGGGGACATGAACACTGAAGCTTTCTTT
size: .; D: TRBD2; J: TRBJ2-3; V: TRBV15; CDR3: CATSRRTSGNTDTQYF; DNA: TGTGCCACCAGCCGACGGACTAGCGGGAACACAGATACGCAGTATTTT
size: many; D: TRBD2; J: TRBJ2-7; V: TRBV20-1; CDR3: CSAPLLGAGLYEQYF; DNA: TGCAGTGCCCCCCTACTAGGAGCGGGGCTCTACGAGCAGTACTTC
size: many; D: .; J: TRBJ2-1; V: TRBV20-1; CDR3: CSARDFRESANEQFF; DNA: TGCAGTGCTAGAGATTTTCGGGAGTCTGCCAATGAGCAGTTCTTC
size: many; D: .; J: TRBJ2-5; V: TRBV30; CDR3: CAWRPGQQETQYF; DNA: TGTGCCTGGAGGCCCGGACAGCAAGAGACCCAGTACTTC
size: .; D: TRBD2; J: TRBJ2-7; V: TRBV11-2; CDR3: CASNLTSGSYEQYF; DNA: TGTGCCAGCAACTTAACTAGCGGCTCCTACGAGCAGTACTTC
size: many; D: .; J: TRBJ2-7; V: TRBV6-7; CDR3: CASSYSELRYEQYF; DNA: TGTGCCAGCAGTTACTCGGAGTTACGCTACGAGCAGTACTTC
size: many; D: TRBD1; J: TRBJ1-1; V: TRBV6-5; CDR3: CASTLTTGDGSTEAFF; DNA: TGTGCCAGCACCCTAACGACAGGGGATGGGAGCACTGAAGCTTTCTTT
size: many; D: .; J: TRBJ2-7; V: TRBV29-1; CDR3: CSVVPTTGYEQYF; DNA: TGCAGCGTTGTCCCCACTACGGGCTACGAGCAGTACTTC
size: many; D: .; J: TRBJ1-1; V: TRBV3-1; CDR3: CASSQDLGGLGEAFF; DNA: TGTGCCAGCAGCCAAGACCTGGGAGGCCTGGGTGAAGCTTTCTTT
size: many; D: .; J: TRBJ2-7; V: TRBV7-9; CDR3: CASSLVPSRDSYEQYF; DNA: TGTGCCAGCAGCTTAGTGCCCTCAAGGGACTCTTACGAGCAGTACTTC